This TCR beta chain stems from a study of blood T cell repertoires in COVID-19. Study-wide context: Samples taken during acute and convalescent COVID-19 were collected in the United States, Italy and Spain.

Produced via immunoSEQ multiplex PCR; TCRdb's table is partial and in-frame only. Of hundreds of thousands of clones in the sample, approximately 85% were seen once. The V and J ends lost 3 bases and 2 bases respectively, with 7 bases between them. The CDR3 runs to 14 residues. Germline V gene data show CDR1 as SGHTA and CDR2 as FQGNSA. The sequencing sample was made of peripheral blood. V and J are TRBV7-2 and TRBJ1-4; D perhaps matches TRBD1 (5 bases). This clonotype was obtained from a human donor in a cohort sampled during active COVID-19. CDR3 in DNA: TGTGCCAGCAGCTTGAAGGGGACTAATGAAAAACTGTTTTTT. This translates into CASSLKGTNEKLFF.